The present entry profiles one T cell receptor beta chain with its context. The sample is drawn from a study of blood T cell repertoires in COVID-19. Per the germline V gene, CDR1 is GTSNPN and CDR2 is SVGIG (reference sequence). Trimming stripped 2 bases from V and 2 bases from J, with 16 bases between. CDR3 length: 15 amino acids. As originally analysed: Amplification from reference gene primers served as the basis for estimated nucleated cell counts. TCRdb's table, derived via immunoSEQ multiplex PCR, lists solely in-frame clones and lacks some. The DNA gave D and trimming, while V, J and clone size come from that table. The repertoire holds roughly 50,000 clones, around nine tenths seen once, with about 4.2% in the top ten.

The source of this sequence is a man aged 50-60 years with acute or convalescent COVID-19. The rearrangement uses TRBV30 and TRBJ2-7; perhaps TRBD2 as D (5 bases). The sequenced sample was peripheral blood. This chain's CDR3 is CAWSPRTGSPYEQYF. The CDR3 bases are TGTGCCTGGAGTCCAAGAACGGGGTCTCCCTACGAGCAGTACTTC.